This T cell receptor beta chain was sequenced in a study of neurological immune-mediated disorders (dated by TCRdb to about 2019). Study-level background: Among the roughly 34 multiple sclerosis patients, relapsing-remitting MS was present in 31 and secondary progressive MS was present in 3. Peripheral blood TCR-beta repertoires from HTLV-I-associated myelopathy (HAM/TSP) patients, multiple sclerosis patients and healthy controls were compared by UMI-based sequencing. The 90 to 110 TCR-beta libraries included longitudinal samples, technical triplicates and paired sorted CD4+ and CD8+ T-cell subsets alongside PBMC samples. Of the roughly 71 subjects in the cohort, about 15 were HAM/TSP patients, around 35 were multiple sclerosis patients, and 20 were healthy controls. Study-wide findings and limitations: Across subjects, expanded clones never shared an identical CDR3 amino acid sequence, which suggests that the TCR-beta repertoires in every group were private. TCR clonal expansion was greatest in HAM/TSP patients and smallest in MS patients, who ranked below even healthy controls. The MS cluster was not associated with any clinical or MRI features, and the authors stated that larger cohorts are needed. In phylogenetic analysis, the repertoires of 18 of 34 MS patients grouped into a cluster of related CDR3 sequences, which suggests a possible signature at the repertoire level.

For unsorted PBMC libraries, 2 million PBMCs were used after storage in RNAlater at -80 degrees C until RNA extraction. The multiple sclerosis patients were enrolled in a US clinical protocol that used magnetic resonance imaging to evaluate disease progression. Peripheral blood underwent Ficoll-Hypaque density gradient centrifugation to isolate PBMCs, which were then cryopreserved in liquid nitrogen. This clonotype was counted at least ten times. Which antigen it targets is not known. No base quality information exists; no much larger clone differs at one position. cDNA was synthesized by template-switch 5'RACE using a primer carrying a 10-nucleotide random unique molecular identifier by which each TCR transcript was tagged. Every sequencing run yielded over 170 million TCR-beta sequences covering 15-18 subjects. The RNeasy kit was used for extraction of total RNA. TCR-beta VDJ regions were amplified with primers for the TCR constant region and the 5'RACE anchor, using the KAPA Real-time Library Amplification kit. A first PCR added sample indexes and Illumina adaptors, and a second PCR then raised library yield. After purification with Ampure beads, the TCR product of roughly 650 bp was size-selected on a 2% E-gel SizeSelection system. Before pooling, library quality was assessed on a Bioanalyzer, concentration was determined with Qubit, and library quantification was performed with the Kapa Library Quantification kit. An Illumina HiSeq 2500 was used to sequence the libraries paired-end at 2 x 150 bp. To increase sequence diversity, roughly 23-30% phiX was spiked into each library pool. The original methods were these. Quality-filtered reads were processed with the UMI-based MiGEC pipeline, and over 85% of raw TCR sequences were removed by the MiGEC pipeline during error correction. IMGT germline references were used for alignment of VDJ genes, and clonotypes were defined by a unique CDR3 amino acid sequence together with V-J genes. VDJtools evaluated clonal expansion, Shannon diversity and CDR3 relatedness (CalcPairwiseDistances, ClusterSamples); CLCbio workbench built phylogenetic trees. A clone was classed as expanded if it had 8 or more unique UMIs, a cutoff based on coefficient-of-variation modelling across technical triplicates. The raw public reads went through TCRdb reprocessing: fastp at Q25, MiXCR clone calling, in-frame beta chains kept. Entries that share a CDR3 protein sequence are merged under the most common genes and DNA. In this record, the V and J calls reflect TCRdb's handling and not the investigators' own analysis. The sample profile shows under 90,000 distinct CDR3 sequences; 3% to 4.5% of them were found once. Jointly, the top ten make up around 3.2% of the sample.

Input material: PBMCs. The source of this sequence is a woman between 45 and 60 years old with multiple sclerosis.

The CDR3 reads CSVTGTGGAGYEKLFF. The nucleotides are TGCAGTGTTACCGGGACAGGGGGCGCGGGGTATGAAAAACTGTTTTTT. This chain is built from TRBV20-1 and TRBJ1-4, with 12 junctional bases fitting TRBD1. For this chain, trimming is 7 bases at the V end and 6 bases at the J end, and the number of junction bases without a gene match is 12. CDR1 and CDR2, per the germline V gene (reference sequence), are DFQATT and SNEGSKA. The CDR3 has 16 amino acids, counting the end cysteine and phenylalanine. The only DNA kept is the CDR3, 48 bases in frame from the first base.